This T cell receptor (beta chain) derives from a study of early T cells in non-severe SARS-CoV-2 infection. Study background: From unsorted whole blood, bulk RNA was sequenced, and the chains remained unpaired.

There are 12 residues in the CDR3. V was clipped by 3 bases and J by 4 bases, with 7 bases between them. This clonotype appeared many times. Using its own MiXCR run on the 5' RACE reads, TCRdb lists one record per CDR3 protein. The sample carries approximately 69,000 distinct CDR3 sequences, roughly 12% recorded once. The sample taken for sequencing was whole blood. This chain connects TRBV12-3 or TRBV12-4 to TRBJ2-7, with D tentatively TRBD1 (6 bases). This TCR came from an adult who was a healthcare worker with PCR-confirmed SARS-CoV-2 infection or an uninfected control (not recorded which). The CDR3 DNA reads as TGTGCCAGCAGTTTTGGACAGTACGAGCAGTACTTC. Translation: CASSFGQYEQYF.